Below, 15 T cell receptor beta chains from the same sample are listed, as sequenced in a study of CD8 T cells in ankylosing spondylitis (dated by TCRdb to about 2017). These receptors have no identified antigens. What the study reported, not specific to this receptor: Blood from ankylosing spondylitis patients appeared to be characterized by a TCR beta motif composed of roughly 8 highly homologous amino acid variants.

Library generation was performed with 5' RACE. Sequencing relied on an Illumina HiSeq 2500. In-frame beta chains were kept once TCRdb had trimmed the public reads at Q25 with fastp and called clones with MiXCR. Each record represents a unique CDR3 protein, reported with the most common genes and DNA among its rows. The sample yields over 450,000 distinct CDR3 sequences; approximately 12% were counted once. In total, the top ten clones hold over 6.5% of the sample. The material sequenced was blood, either unsorted or a sorted T cell fraction (not recorded which). These receptors came from a male donor with ankylosing spondylitis.

The chain carries TRBV12-3 or TRBV12-4 and TRBJ1-3; D unresolved. The CDR3 has 13 amino acids. Trimming shortened V by 7 bases and J by 1 base, and 8 bases separated the two germline ends. CDR3 residues: CASTTDSGNTIYF. CDR3 DNA: TGTGCCAGCACGACGGATTCTGGAAACACCATATATTTT.

The rearrangement joins TRBV5-1 to TRBJ1-5; TRBD1 aligns across 7 bases. Germline assignment: CDR1 SGHRS and CDR2 YFSETQ. This CDR3 is built from 15 residues. V shed 0 bases, J shed 3 bases, and the junction held 3 bases outside the gene matches. Written as DNA, the CDR3 is TGCGCCAGCAGCTTGGGACAGGGTCACAATCAGCCCCAGCATTTT. Translating it yields CASSLGQGHNQPQHF.

The chain joins TRBV9 to TRBJ2-5; D tentatively fits TRBD1 or TRBD2 (5 bases each). Trimming shortened V by 4 bases and J by 1 base, and 17 bases separated the two germline ends. Germline V gene sequence: CDR1 SGDLS, CDR2 YYNGEE. CDR3 size: 16 residues. Written as DNA, the CDR3 is TGTGCCAGCAGCCGGGGACGTCTACCCCCCCAAGAGACCCAGTACTTC. Translated: CASSRGRLPPQETQYF.

The genes are TRBV5-4 and TRBJ2-7, with 8 bases fitting TRBD2. There are 15 residues in the CDR3. V was pared by 2 bases and J by 2 bases, with 6 bases of the junction left unmatched. CDR1 is SGHNT, CDR2 YYREEE, per germline (reference sequence). CDR3 protein: CASSLWREATYEQYF. CDR3 coding DNA: TGTGCCAGCAGCTTATGGCGGGAGGCAACCTACGAGCAGTACTTC.

This clonotype was detected only a few times. This rearrangement joins TRBV7-2 to TRBJ2-7; TRBD2 agrees at 7 bases. This CDR3 has 15 amino acids. Per germline, CDR1 SGHTA and CDR2 FQGNSA. V gave up 4 bases and J gave up 2 bases; unmatched junction bases: 8. The CDR3 DNA follows: TGTGCCAGCAGCTATCCGACTAGCAGAACCTACGAGCAGTACTTC. This encodes CASSYPTSRTYEQYF.

The chain has TRBV3-1 and TRBJ2-7; the match to TRBD2 covers 15 bases. This CDR3 contains 15 residues. The V gene end was trimmed by 3 bases and the J gene end by 6 bases; junction bases not matched to a gene: 3. Germline assignment: CDR1 LGHDT and CDR2 YNNKEL (reference sequence). The CDR3 spells CASSHGLAGGREQYF. The CDR3 DNA follows: TGTGCCAGCAGCCACGGACTAGCGGGAGGGCGCGAGCAGTACTTC.

This clonotype was recorded a few times. The J gene is TRBJ2-1, the V gene TRBV12-3 or TRBV12-4, with 8 bases lining up with TRBD2. The CDR3 covers 15 residues. J gave up 5 bases and V 6 bases, and 9 bases lay outside the gene matches. CDR3 in DNA: TGTGCCAGCAGCTCAAGCGGGAGAGTCCACAATGAGCAGTTCTTC. The encoded protein is CASSSSGRVHNEQFF.

This clonotype was counted only a few times. The chain recombines TRBV6-5 with TRBJ1-1, with 8 bases identical to TRBD1. Losses at the gene ends were 4 bases for V and 6 bases for J; bases not matched to a gene: 10. CDR1 is MNHEY and CDR2 is SVGAGI in the germline V gene. The CDR3 is 15 residues long. The CDR3 loop is CASSSPTGGTSEAFF. For the CDR3, the DNA is TGTGCCAGCAGTTCCCCAACAGGGGGTACTTCTGAAGCTTTCTTT.

This chain connects TRBV6-1 to TRBJ1-2; D not certain. Between the trimmed V and J ends, which lost 6 bases and 0 bases, there was a span of 14 bases. The CDR3 has 15 residues. Germline V gene sequence: CDR1 MNHNS, CDR2 SASEGT. The CDR3 reads CASSGPSGSNYGYTF. The DNA of the CDR3 is TGTGCCAGCAGCGGCCCCTCGGGATCTAACTATGGCTACACCTTC.

This clonotype was seen more than once but under ten times. The rearrangement joins TRBV6-1 to TRBJ1-1, with 8 bases lining up with TRBD1. The CDR3 is 14 residues long. V gave up 6 bases and J gave up 3 bases; unmatched junction bases: 6. CDR1 and CDR2 (germline): MNHNS, SASEGT. CDR3 amino acids: CASRETGGDTEAFF. CDR3 sequence (DNA): TGTGCCAGCAGAGAAACAGGGGGGGACACTGAAGCTTTCTTT.

The rearrangement joins TRBV24-1 to TRBJ2-7; D remains ambiguous. V shed 1 base and J shed 4 bases, with 10 bases lying between them. This CDR3 contains 14 residues. Germline CDR1 is KGHDR and CDR2 is SFDVKD. The CDR3 region has the DNA TGTGCCACCAGTGATTTAGGTCTCTGGTACGAGCAGTACGTC. It specifies CATSDLGLWYEQYV.

This clonotype was seen more than once but under ten times. V usage is TRBV11-2 and J usage is TRBJ1-3; D perhaps matches TRBD1 (5 bases). Germline loops: CDR1 SGHAT, CDR2 FQNNGV. V dropped 5 bases and J dropped 0 bases, with 14 bases sitting between them. The CDR3 consists of 16 residues. This CDR3 reads CASSAIGGSSGNTIYF. DNA for the CDR3: TGTGCCAGCAGCGCAATCGGGGGTAGCTCTGGAAACACCATATATTTT.

This clonotype came up a few times. The chain uses TRBV5-4 and TRBJ2-7, with D perhaps given as TRBD1 or TRBD2 (5 bases each). Germline loops: CDR1 SGHNT, CDR2 YYREEE (reference sequence). Trimming removed 3 bases at V and 5 bases at J, with 12 bases between. The CDR3 extends over 13 amino acids. The CDR3: CASSWGTANEQYF. The CDR3 region has the DNA TGTGCCAGCAGCTGGGGGACGGCCAACGAGCAGTACTTC.

The chain links TRBV28 to TRBJ2-7; possibly TRBD2 for D (5 bases). This CDR3 region has 12 residues. The V and J ends lost 6 bases and 5 bases respectively, with 11 bases between them. CDR1 and CDR2 (germline): MDHEN, SYDVKM. The CDR3 sequence is CASRTAGDEQYV. The CDR3 DNA reads as TGTGCCAGCAGGACCGCGGGCGACGAGCAGTACGTC.

The J gene is TRBJ1-2, the V gene TRBV28; D gene ambiguous. CDR3 length equals 12 residues. Trimming cost V 6 bases and J 7 bases, with 12 bases left between them. The germline V gene has CDR1 MDHEN and CDR2 SYDVKM. The CDR3 sequence is CASSLLGVGYTF. Here the CDR3 DNA reads TGTGCCAGCAGCCTGCTTGGGGTTGGCTACACCTTC.